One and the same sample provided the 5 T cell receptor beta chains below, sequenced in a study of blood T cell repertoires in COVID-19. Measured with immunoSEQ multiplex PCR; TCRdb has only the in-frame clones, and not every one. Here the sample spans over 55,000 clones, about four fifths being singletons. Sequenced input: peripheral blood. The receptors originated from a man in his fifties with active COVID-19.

The CDR3: CASSESNTGELFF. CDR3 coding DNA: TGTGCCAGCAGTGAATCTAACACCGGGGAGCTGTTTTTT. The genes are TRBV2 and TRBJ2-2; no clear D. The CDR3 consists of 13 residues. CDR1 and CDR2 (germline): SNHLY, FYNNEI. V was pared by 2 bases and J by 2 bases, with 3 bases between.

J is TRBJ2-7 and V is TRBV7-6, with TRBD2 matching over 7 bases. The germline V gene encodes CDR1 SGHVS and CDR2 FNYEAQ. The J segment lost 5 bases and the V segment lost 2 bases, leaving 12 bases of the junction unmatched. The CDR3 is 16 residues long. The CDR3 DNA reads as TGTGCCAGCAGCTTAAGGCCCGCGGGAGAGATGAACGAGCAGTACTTC. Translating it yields CASSLRPAGEMNEQYF.

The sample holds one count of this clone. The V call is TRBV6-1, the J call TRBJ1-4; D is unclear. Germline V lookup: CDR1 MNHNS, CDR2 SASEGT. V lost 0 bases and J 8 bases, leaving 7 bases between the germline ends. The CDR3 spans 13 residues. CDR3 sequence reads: CASSEARWEKLFF. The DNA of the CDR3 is TGTGCCAGCAGTGAAGCGCGCTGGGAAAAACTGTTTTTT.

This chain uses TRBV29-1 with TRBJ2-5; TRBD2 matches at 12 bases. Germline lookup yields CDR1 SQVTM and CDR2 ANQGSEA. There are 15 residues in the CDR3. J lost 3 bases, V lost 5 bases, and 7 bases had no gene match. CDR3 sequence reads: CSVFRLAGVEETQYF. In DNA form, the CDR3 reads TGCAGCGTTTTCCGACTAGCGGGAGTCGAAGAGACCCAGTACTTC.

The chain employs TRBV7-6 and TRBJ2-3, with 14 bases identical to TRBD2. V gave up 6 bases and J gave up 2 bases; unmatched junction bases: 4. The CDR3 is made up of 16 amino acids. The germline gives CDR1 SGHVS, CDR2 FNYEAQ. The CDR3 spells CASSLGLAGATDTQYF. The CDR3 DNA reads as TGTGCCAGCAGTCTGGGACTAGCGGGAGCCACAGATACGCAGTATTTT.